This passage covers 3 T cell receptor beta chains from one sample sequenced in a study of blood T cell repertoires in COVID-19 (dated by TCRdb to 2020 to 2021). Libraries were made using the immunoSEQ multiplex PCR assay. In TCRdb, the immuneACCESS table is reduced to in-frame sequences with V and J assigned. These tables do not hold every clone; where another copy was compared, an unresolved V gene accounts for under half, and the others remain unexplained. Here the sample has over 85,000 clones; roughly 77% occur a single time. Of the sample, about 24% is held by the ten largest clones. Sequencing input: peripheral blood. The origin of the receptors is a human donor in a cohort sampled during active COVID-19.

J is TRBJ2-5 and V is TRBV5-1, with D unresolved. The CDR3 is 13 amino acids. Germline V gene sequence: CDR1 SGHRS, CDR2 YFSETQ. Trimming shortened V by 4 bases and J by 3 bases, and 10 bases separated the two germline ends. Here the CDR3 DNA reads TGCGCCAGCAGCAGAACACGGGAAGAGACCCAGTACTTC. This encodes CASSRTREETQYF.

The chain recombines TRBV18 with TRBJ1-1; 8 bases are a match to TRBD1. This CDR3 is built from 15 residues. The V gene's germline CDR1 is KGHSH and CDR2 LQKENI. With 3 bases clipped from V and 5 bases from J, the junction kept 8 bases outside the gene matches. The CDR3 is CASSPRTGRETEAFF. The CDR3 DNA reads as TGTGCCAGCTCACCCCGGACAGGGAGAGAGACTGAAGCTTTCTTT. Looking up the rest from reference TRBV18 and TRBJ1-1 gives the full variable domain: NAGVMQNPRHLVRRRGQEARLRCSPMKGHSHVYWYRQLPEEGLKFMVYLQKENIIDESGMPKERFSAEFPKEGPSILRIQQVVRGDSAAYFCASSPRTGRETEAFFGQGTRLTVV.

This chain joins TRBV19 and TRBJ2-2; D may be TRBD1 (6 bases). Trimming left V 6 bases short and J 1 base short, with 9 bases between. The CDR3 contains 14 residues. Germline CDR1 reads LNHDA; CDR2 reads SQIVND (reference sequence). Here the CDR3 reads CASRSRGNTGELFF. Here the CDR3 DNA reads TGTGCCAGTAGGTCCAGGGGGAACACCGGGGAGCTGTTTTTT. The full variable domain, completed using reference TRBV19 and TRBJ2-2, is DGGITQSPKYLFRKEGQNVTLSCEQNLNHDAMYWYRQDPGQGLRLIYYSQIVNDFQKGDIAEGYSVSREKKESFPLTVTSAQKNPTAFYLCASRSRGNTGELFFGEGSRLTVL.